This T cell receptor beta chain was obtained from a study of cytomegalovirus exposure and HLA in healthy donors (dated by TCRdb to between 2016 and 2019). A note on the overall study: An earlier analysis of roughly 610 of the donors reported roughly 300 Gb of sequence data and about 120 million unique TCR beta sequences obtained from some 170 million T cells. Roughly 320 gigabases of sequencing data and 91 million or so unique TCR sequences made up an early release that covered roughly 670 HLA-typed donors. The genetic ancestry cluster associated with self-reported Caucasian donors included about 84% of the approximately 430 genotyped donors. The study was designed to test whether signatures of past pathogen exposure could be identified by cataloging public T cell receptors. The study profiled the T cell repertoires of 666 subjects by immunosequencing and related them to cytomegalovirus serostatus. A separate validation cohort of approximately 120 different subjects was used in addition to the roughly 640-subject first cohort. The study combined high-throughput TCR immunosequencing, statistical association of individual TCRs with disease status, and machine learning to predict cytomegalovirus infection status. A later analysis re-analyzed previously published TCR beta repertoires from approximately 670 donors and added high-resolution HLA genotyping to study TCR occurrence patterns. Rather than drawing on any new phenotypic data, the later analysis identified candidate immune exposures from TCR beta sequences and the way those sequences occurred across donors. An earlier analysis of around 580 of the donors used high-throughput TCR beta sequencing to judge whether each TCR beta V gene segment behaved as functional or pseudogenic. Donor age, sex, ethnicity and CMV serostatus were compiled together with the repertoire data. Genome-wide SNP genotypes for about 65% of the 666 donors were used in a later genetic analysis, which treated that subset as a discovery cohort. Every repertoire in the discovery cohort had been generated on one and the same sequencing platform. Both class I and class II loci were covered by HLA typing, at four-digit resolution. Typing coverage varied by locus: about 620-630 donors for A, B, C, DRB1 and DQB1; 522 for DQA1; approximately 570 for DPA1; some 470 for DPB1. Five DR-DQ haplotypes were handled as single units for association and clustering because linkage in the cohort was strong. Among a few hundred genotyped donors of the cohort, an average of roughly 240,000 unique TCR beta nucleotide sequences were sequenced per donor, 15% to 20% of them non-productive.

Taken from cysteine to phenylalanine, the CDR3 has 14 residues. The entry retains the CDR3 DNA only, 42 bases that are in frame from base 1. V and J are truncated by 5 bases and 0 bases respectively, leaving an intervening sequence of 8 bases. Looking up the germline V gene yields CDR1 MDHEN and CDR2 SYDVKM. As regards this clone: Its antigen is unknown. No base quality information exists; no much larger clone differs at one position.

The library was built by means of the immunoSEQ multiplex PCR assay. A mixture of 60 forward primers for TCR Vbeta segments and 13 reverse primers for TCR Jbeta segments was used in the multiplex PCR. A multiplex PCR assay on genomic DNA amplified the CDR3 region of rearranged TCR beta genes. The Illumina HiSeq System was used to sequence the amplified TCR beta libraries as 87-base-pair reads. For the original study's pipeline: In a later analysis, approximately 74 million unique TCR beta chains were counted across the roughly 610 repertoires, and roughly 11 million of these chains were shared by at least two donors. To remove PCR and sequencing errors, raw reads were error-corrected and collapsed into unique sequences using a nearest-neighbor algorithm that merged closely related sequences. Alignment of CDR3 sequences to IMGT reference sequences was used to assign V, D and J gene segments. Each retained sequence needed at least a six-nucleotide match to both a V gene segment and a J gene segment. Rearrangements were called productive when the CDR3 lacked stop codons and stayed in frame with V and J; all others were non-productive. Following IMGT convention, CDR3 was defined as the stretch from the second conserved V-encoded cysteine up to the conserved J-encoded phenylalanine. The earlier analysis of 500 to 600 of the donors excluded sequences that lacked an unambiguous match to a single V gene segment. In an earlier analysis of a few hundred of the donors, a V segment was called functional when productive rearrangements were above 56.7%, and segregating when the standard deviation between donors exceeded 5%. A statistical classification framework was built for diagnosing cytomegalovirus status from the catalog of TCR beta chain sequences. V and J gene assignment, in a later analysis, came from comparing TCR nucleotide sequences with IMGT/GENE-DB human TR gene sequences. In a later analysis, CDR3 sequences and most-parsimonious VDJ recombination scenarios were assigned using the TCRdist pipeline. A later analysis defined each TCR beta chain by its CDR3 amino acid sequence plus V-gene family, and excluded reads lacking a unique V-gene family. In a later analysis, approximately 640 highly shared, low-generation-probability nucleotide sequences were removed to address suspected cross-contamination and a sequencing artifact. A later analysis calculated a clonal expansion index for each public chain from normalized within-repertoire ranks of inferred template counts. A later analysis computed generation probabilities with a VDJ recombination model fitted to out-of-frame rearrangements, and checked the results against IGoR. Hypergeometric tests were used in a later analysis to score TCR-TCR, TCR-HLA and TCR-CMV co-occurrence, with a repertoire-size bias correction applied to the TCR pairs. To estimate false discovery rates, a later analysis permuted the HLA or CMV assignments 20 times. In a later analysis, co-occurring TCRs were grouped using DBSCAN, and TCRdist sequence similarity was added for clustering within HLA-allele-positive subsets. For co-occurrence clustering, repertoires with fewer than 30,000 or more than 120,000 public chains were excluded, along with four to six repertoires with anomalous nucleotide sharing. As stored in TCRdb, this immuneACCESS dataset retains in-frame rearrangements with V and J assigned. A fraction of the clones does not appear; measured against another copy, unresolved V genes explain less than half of the discrepancy, and the remainder lacks a known reason. The V and J calls and the clone size are those of that table, but D and trimming were determined from the DNA. This sample is represented by tens of thousands of clones; more than 75% of them were singletons. The biggest ten clones account for 1.9% of the sample.

Paper-wide results and their limitations: In an earlier analysis of around 600 of the donors, most TCR beta V segments were observed in productive rearrangements about 87% or about 30% of the time, broadly matching IMGT annotations. The 87-base-pair reads could not distinguish some IMGT-functional V segments, including TRBV6-2 and TRBV6-3, so those segments were excluded. Roughly uniform sequencing depth across donors was assumed in presence/absence analyses, although this assumption may not hold. In a later analysis, the rate of TCR association differed among HLA loci, with DRB1 alleles having the most associated TCRs and HLA-C alleles having the fewest. An association between a missense DCLRE1C variant and V-gene and J-gene trimming of TCR beta chains was found in a later genetic analysis and replicated in an independent cohort. A group of highly shared sequence variants was considered likely to be a technical artifact of the sequencing pipeline. Most CMV-associated TCR beta chains appeared to be HLA-restricted in a later analysis, and the HLA associations seemed to be driven largely by CMV exposure. Because some donors lacked HLA typing at each locus, the association tests relied only on the typed subset. Across donors, most TCR sequences were observed very rarely, whereas some public TCRs were present in many individuals. In vitro tests confirmed that a few of the cytomegalovirus-associated TCR beta chains recognize cytomegalovirus antigens. A later analysis associated 16,951 TCR beta sequences with specific HLA alleles at a false discovery rate of 0.05. This cohort had only TCR beta chains sequenced, and the lack of alpha or paired-chain data limited which features could be detected. Compared with equally common non-associated chains, HLA-associated TCR beta chains in a later analysis were more clonally expanded and had lower generation probabilities. It was suggested by the authors that the approach could potentially be generalized to other disease states and immunological phenotypes. Linkage disequilibrium might explain the correlated functional status among segregating V segments, but an unknown experimental factor could not be ruled out. When HLA alleles, especially DR and DQ, strongly co-occurred, attributing TCR associations to individual alleles was difficult. A further reported finding was that TCR beta sequences accurately predicted the HLA-A and HLA-B alleles for most subjects in the first cohort. The classifier was reported to diagnose cytomegalovirus status with high specificity and sensitivity in both the original and validation cohorts. Several of the top co-occurrence clusters appeared to be linked to parvovirus B19, influenza, CMV and Epstein-Barr virus, according to a later analysis. Because counts were too low, about 18 rarely observed V segments, including chromosome 9 orphons, were excluded from the earlier analysis of fewer than 650 of the donors. The only immune exposure information available for the cohort was CMV serostatus. According to a later genetic analysis, donors in an Asian-associated ancestry cluster had fewer N-insertions in productive TCRs than the approximately 690-donor mean. In the study, approximately 150 TCR beta chains were listed as associated with cytomegalovirus.

The cohort comprised 666 healthy bone marrow donors. At the time of sampling, every cohort member was nominally healthy, though immune exposures that went unrecorded were likely present. The donor tested CMV seronegative and was one of the 352 seronegative cohort members. A peripheral blood sample was provided by each donor, and peripheral blood mononuclear cells were used for TCR beta sequencing. The Qiagen DNeasy Blood Extraction Kit was used to extract genomic DNA from the blood cell samples. The V gene is TRBV28 and the J gene is TRBJ1-3, with the D gene too uncertain to name. The TCR sequence derives from a man in his late teens or twenties in good health and CMV-seronegative. What was sequenced was PBMCs. The DNA sequence is as follows: TGTGCCAGCAGTACGTCTAGCTCTGGAAACACCATATATTTT. The encoded protein is CASSTSSSGNTIYF.